The 5 T cell receptor beta chains below come from one sample, sequenced in a study of blood T cell repertoires in COVID-19. The method was immunoSEQ multiplex PCR; TCRdb's version includes in-frame clones alone and lacks a portion of them. Of about 100,000 clones listed, roughly 90% are singletons. Sequencing was done on a sample of peripheral blood. The origin of the receptors is a man aged 70 or older with acute or convalescent COVID-19.

This clone was picked up one time. The V and J genes are TRBV25-1 and TRBJ1-6; 7 bases line up with TRBD1. The trim removed 4 bases at V and 7 bases at J, leaving 4 bases unmatched. The length of the CDR3 is 14 residues. Germline V gene data show CDR1 as MGHDK and CDR2 as SYGVNS. The CDR3 coding sequence is TGTGCCAGCAGTGCACAGGGGTGGAATTCACCCCTCCACTTT. Translating gives CASSAQGWNSPLHF.

The chain combines TRBV5-6 with TRBJ2-3; 9 bases match TRBD1. Germline V gene lookup returns CDR1 SGHDT and CDR2 YYEEEE. The CDR3 length is 16 residues. Trimming cost V 7 bases and J 4 bases; bases outside gene matches: 13. The CDR3 DNA follows: TGTGCCAGCGGTTCACTACAGGGGGCTCATGCAGATACGCAGTATTTT. Encoded protein: CASGSLQGAHADTQYF. Together with reference TRBV5-6 and TRBJ2-3, the CDR3 gives the full variable domain: DAGVTQSPTHLIKTRGQQVTLRCSPKSGHDTVSWYQQALGQGPQFIFQYYEEEERQRGNFPDRFSGHQFPNYSSELNVNALLLGDSALYLCASGSLQGAHADTQYFGPGTRLTVL.

The gene calls are TRBV28 and TRBJ1-6, with 8 bases lining up with TRBD1. Germline V gene lookup returns CDR1 MDHEN and CDR2 SYDVKM. J gave up 8 bases and V 2 bases, and 5 bases lay outside the gene matches. This CDR3 is built from 15 residues. The CDR3: CASSLDRGNYSPLHF. The CDR3 nucleotides are TGTGCCAGCAGTTTAGACAGGGGAAATTATTCACCCCTCCACTTT.

V is TRBV6-5 and J is TRBJ1-3; perhaps TRBD1 as D (5 bases). CDR3 length equals 13 residues. From germline, CDR1 is MNHEY and CDR2 SVGAGI. Trimming left V 6 bases short and J 4 bases short, with 10 bases between. The CDR3 sequence: CASRQGGGNTIYF. In nucleotides, the CDR3 is TGTGCCAGCAGGCAGGGTGGAGGAAACACCATATATTTT.

This rearrangement joins TRBV25-1 to TRBJ1-1; 7 bases agree with TRBD1. CDR1 MGHDK and CDR2 SYGVNS come from the germline V gene. This CDR3 has 13 amino acids. After removal of 6 bases from V and 7 bases from J, the junction contained 8 bases not matched to a gene. In DNA, the CDR3 is TGTGCCAGCAGCTTAGACAGGGTCGGTGAAGCTTTCTTT. This codes for CASSLDRVGEAFF.